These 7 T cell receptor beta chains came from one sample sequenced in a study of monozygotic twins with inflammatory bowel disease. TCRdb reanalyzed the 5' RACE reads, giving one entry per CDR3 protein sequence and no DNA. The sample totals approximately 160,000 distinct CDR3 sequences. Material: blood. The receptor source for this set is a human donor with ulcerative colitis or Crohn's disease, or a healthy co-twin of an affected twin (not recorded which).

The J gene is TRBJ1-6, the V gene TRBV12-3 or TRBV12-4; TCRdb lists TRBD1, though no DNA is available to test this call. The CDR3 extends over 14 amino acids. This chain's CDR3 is CASTVGTLNSPLHF.

The CDR3 here is CASSLRRDRNEKLFF. The V call is TRBV11-2, the J call TRBJ1-4; the TCRdb D gene call, TRBD1, has no DNA to confirm it. Germline CDR1 is SGHAT and CDR2 is FQNNGV. The CDR3 is 15 amino acids.

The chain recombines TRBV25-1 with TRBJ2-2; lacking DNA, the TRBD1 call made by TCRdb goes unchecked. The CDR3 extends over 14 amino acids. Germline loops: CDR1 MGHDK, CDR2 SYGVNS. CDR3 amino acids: CASSGTVNTGELFF.

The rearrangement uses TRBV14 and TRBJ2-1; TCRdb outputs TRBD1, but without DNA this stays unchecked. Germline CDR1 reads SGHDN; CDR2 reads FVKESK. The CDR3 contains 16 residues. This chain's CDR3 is CASSVQGRPSYNEQFF.

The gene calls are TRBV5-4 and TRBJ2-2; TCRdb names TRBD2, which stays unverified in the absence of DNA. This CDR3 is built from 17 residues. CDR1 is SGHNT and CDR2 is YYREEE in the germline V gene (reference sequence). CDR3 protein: CASTTYRHEGNTGELFF.

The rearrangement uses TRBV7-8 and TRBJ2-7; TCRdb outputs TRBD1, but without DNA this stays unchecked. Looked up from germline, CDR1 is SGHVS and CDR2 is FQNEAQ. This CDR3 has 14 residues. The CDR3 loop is CASSFGAGSYEQYF. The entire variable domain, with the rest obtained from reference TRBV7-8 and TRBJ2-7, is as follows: GAGVSQSPRYKVAKRGQDVALRCDPISGHVSLFWYQQALGQGPEFLTYFQNEAQLDKSGLPSDRFFAERPEGSVSTLKIQRTQQEDSAVYLCASSFGAGSYEQYFGPGTRLTVT.

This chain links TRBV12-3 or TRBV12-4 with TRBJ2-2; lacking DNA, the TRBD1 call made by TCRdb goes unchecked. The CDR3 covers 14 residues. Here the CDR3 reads CASSLGTETGELFF.